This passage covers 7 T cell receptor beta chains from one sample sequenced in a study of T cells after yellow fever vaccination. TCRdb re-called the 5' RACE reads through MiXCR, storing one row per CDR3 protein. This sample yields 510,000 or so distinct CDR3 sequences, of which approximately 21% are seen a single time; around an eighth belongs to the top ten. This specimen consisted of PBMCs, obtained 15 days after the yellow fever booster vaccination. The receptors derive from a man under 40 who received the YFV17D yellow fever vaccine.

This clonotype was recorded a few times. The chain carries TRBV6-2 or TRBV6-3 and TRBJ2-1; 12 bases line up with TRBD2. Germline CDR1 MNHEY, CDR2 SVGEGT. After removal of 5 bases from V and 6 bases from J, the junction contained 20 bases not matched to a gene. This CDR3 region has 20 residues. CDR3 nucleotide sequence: TGTGCCAGCAGTCGCAGGGACGGTCGAACTAGCGGGAGGTCGGTCAATGAGCAGTTCTTC. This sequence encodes CASSRRDGRTSGRSVNEQFF.

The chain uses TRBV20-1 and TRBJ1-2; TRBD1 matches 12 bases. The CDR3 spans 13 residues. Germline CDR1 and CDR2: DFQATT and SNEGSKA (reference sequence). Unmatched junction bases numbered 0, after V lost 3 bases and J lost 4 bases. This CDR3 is CSARGQGAYGYTF. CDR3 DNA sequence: TGCAGTGCTAGGGGACAGGGGGCCTATGGCTACACCTTC.

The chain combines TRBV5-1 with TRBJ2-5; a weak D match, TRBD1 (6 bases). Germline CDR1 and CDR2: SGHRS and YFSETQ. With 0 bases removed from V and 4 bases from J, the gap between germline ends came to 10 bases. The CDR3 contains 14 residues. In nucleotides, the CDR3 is TGCGCCAGCAGCTTGGGGACAGTCCGAGAGACCCAGTACTTC. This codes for CASSLGTVRETQYF.

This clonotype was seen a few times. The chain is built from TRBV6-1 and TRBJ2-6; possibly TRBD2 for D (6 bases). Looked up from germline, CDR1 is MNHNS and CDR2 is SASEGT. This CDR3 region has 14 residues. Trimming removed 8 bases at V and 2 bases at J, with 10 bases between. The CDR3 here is CASSGVTGANVLTF. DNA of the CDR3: TGTGCCAGCTCGGGGGTCACTGGGGCCAACGTCCTGACTTTC.

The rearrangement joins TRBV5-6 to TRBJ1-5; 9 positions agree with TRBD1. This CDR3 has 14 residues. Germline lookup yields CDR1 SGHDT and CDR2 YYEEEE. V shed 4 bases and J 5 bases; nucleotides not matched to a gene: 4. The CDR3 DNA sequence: TGTGCCAGCAGCAAAAGACAGGGGGATCAGCCCCAGCATTTT. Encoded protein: CASSKRQGDQPQHF.

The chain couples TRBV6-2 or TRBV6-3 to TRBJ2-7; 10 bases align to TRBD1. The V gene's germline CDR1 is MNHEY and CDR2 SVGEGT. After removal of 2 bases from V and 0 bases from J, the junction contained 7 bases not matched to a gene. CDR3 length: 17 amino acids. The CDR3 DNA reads TGTGCCAGCAGTTACCCCCGGGACAGGGGATTCTCCTACGAGCAGTACTTC. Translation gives CASSYPRDRGFSYEQYF.

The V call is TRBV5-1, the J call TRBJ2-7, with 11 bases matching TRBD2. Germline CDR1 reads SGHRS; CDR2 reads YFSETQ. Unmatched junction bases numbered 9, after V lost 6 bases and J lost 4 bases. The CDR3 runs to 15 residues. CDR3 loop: CASTELAGVPYEQYF. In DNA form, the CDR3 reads TGCGCCAGCACTGAACTAGCGGGAGTCCCTTACGAGCAGTACTTC.